Listed below are T cell receptor beta chains from one sample, sequenced in a study of control samples from healthy donors and cancer patients. Assay used: immunoSEQ multiplex PCR; TCRdb lists only in-frame clones, some missing. The table includes some 66,000 clones, roughly 85% detected once. Specimen: blood. The origin of the receptors is a man aged 40-50 years in good health. Both conserved end residues are part of each CDR3. D genes are given only for firm matches. Only part of the rows carry a size: once, few, many, or a class if the clone is expanded.

D	size	V	J	DNA	CDR3
-	-	TRBV7-2	TRBJ1-5	TGTGCCAGCAGCCGAACAGGTAATCAGCCCCAGCATTTT	CASSRTGNQPQHF
-	-	TRBV5-5	TRBJ1-1	TGTGCCAGCAGCTCCCGGGCCTTCTTTGGAATCACTGAAGCTTTCTTT	CASSSRAFFGITEAFF
-	few	TRBV4-1	TRBJ1-1	TGCGCCAGCAGCCAAGATCAATCCGGCCCCGGGGGGGCTTTCTTT	CASSQDQSGPGGAFF
TRBD1	-	TRBV19	TRBJ1-2	TGTGCCAGTAGTATCGGGACAGGTTTCACCTATGGCTACACCTTC	CASSIGTGFTYGYTF
-	-	TRBV7-2	TRBJ1-1	TGTGCCAGCAGCTTAGCACCATTCATTGAAGCTTTCTTT	CASSLAPFIEAFF
-	once	TRBV7-8	TRBJ2-6	TGTGCCAGCAGCTTAGAATCAGGCGGTTTATGGTCTGGGGCCAACGTCCTGACTTTC	CASSLESGGLWSGANVLTF
TRBD1	-	TRBV28	TRBJ2-7	TGTGCCAGCAGTTTAAGGGTGTGGCAGGGGGCGCTTCGTGAGCAGTACTTC	CASSLRVWQGALREQYF
-	-	TRBV9	TRBJ2-2	TGTGCCAGCAGCGTAGCTGCCGGGGAGCTGTTTTTT	CASSVAAGELFF
-	few	TRBV6-4	TRBJ1-5	TGTGCCAGCACTCATGGAAATCAGCCCCAGCATTTT	CASTHGNQPQHF
TRBD1	-	TRBV4-3	TRBJ2-7	TGCGCCAGCAGCCAAGATGGCCCGTATACAGGGGTCGAGCAGTACTTC	CASSQDGPYTGVEQYF
-	once	TRBV5-4	TRBJ2-1	TGTGCCAGCAGCTCCCAGGGAAATGAGCAGTTCTTC	CASSSQGNEQFF
-	-	TRBV6-6	TRBJ1-6	TGTGCCAGCAGCCGAGGGGGGGGAGGTTCACCCCTCCACTTT	CASSRGGGGSPLHF